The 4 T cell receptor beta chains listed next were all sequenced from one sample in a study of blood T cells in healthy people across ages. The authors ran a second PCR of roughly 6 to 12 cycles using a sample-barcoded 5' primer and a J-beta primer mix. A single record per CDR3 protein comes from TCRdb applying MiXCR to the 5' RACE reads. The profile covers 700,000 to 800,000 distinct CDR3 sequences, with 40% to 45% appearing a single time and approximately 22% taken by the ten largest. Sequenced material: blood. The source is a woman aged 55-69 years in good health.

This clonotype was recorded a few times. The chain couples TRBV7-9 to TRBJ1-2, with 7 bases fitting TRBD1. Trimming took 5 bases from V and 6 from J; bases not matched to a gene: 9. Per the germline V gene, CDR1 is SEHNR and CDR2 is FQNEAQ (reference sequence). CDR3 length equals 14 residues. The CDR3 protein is CASSPNRQGHGYTF. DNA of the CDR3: TGTGCCAGCAGCCCCAATCGACAGGGCCATGGCTACACCTTC.

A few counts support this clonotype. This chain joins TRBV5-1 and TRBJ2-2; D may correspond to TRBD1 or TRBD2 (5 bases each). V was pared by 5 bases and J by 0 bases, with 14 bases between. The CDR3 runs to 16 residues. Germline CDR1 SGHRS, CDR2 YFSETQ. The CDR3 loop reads CASRSGRTSNTGELFF. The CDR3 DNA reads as TGCGCCAGCAGATCGGGGCGTACATCGAACACCGGGGAGCTGTTTTTT. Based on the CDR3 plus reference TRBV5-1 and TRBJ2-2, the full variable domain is KAGVTQTPRYLIKTRGQQVTLSCSPISGHRSVSWYQQTPGQGLQFLFEYFSETQRNKGNFPGRFSGRQFSNSRSEMNVSTLELGDSALYLCASRSGRTSNTGELFFGEGSRLTVL.

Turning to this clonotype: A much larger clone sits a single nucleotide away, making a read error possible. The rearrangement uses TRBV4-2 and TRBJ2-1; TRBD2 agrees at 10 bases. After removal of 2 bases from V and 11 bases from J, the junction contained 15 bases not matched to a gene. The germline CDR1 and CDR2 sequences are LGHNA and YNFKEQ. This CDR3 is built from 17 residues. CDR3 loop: CASSQRPLAGGRSKQFF. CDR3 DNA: TGTGCCAGCAGCCAACGTCCCTTAGCGGGGGGACGATCGAAGCAGTTCTTC.

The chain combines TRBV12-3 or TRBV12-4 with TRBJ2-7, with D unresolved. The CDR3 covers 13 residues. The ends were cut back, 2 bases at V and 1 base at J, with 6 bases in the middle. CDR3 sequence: CASSLFESYEQYF. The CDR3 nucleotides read TGTGCCAGCAGTTTATTTGAGTCCTACGAGCAGTACTTC.